Below are 3 T cell receptor beta chains sequenced from a single sample in a study of T cell responses to AZD1222 COVID-19 vaccine. Sequencing was performed with immunoSEQ multiplex PCR; in TCRdb, only in-frame clones are kept and a portion is missing. The sample has more than 100,000 clones, 88% seen once; the top ten hold under 9.5%. The specimen was peripheral blood, collected on day 0 of AZD1222 vaccination. The receptors derive from an adult in good health.

The chain links TRBV9 to TRBJ1-5; D call uncertain. This CDR3 contains 14 residues. V was shortened by 4 bases and J by 4 bases, with 12 bases between the two germline ends. CDR1 is SGDLS and CDR2 is YYNGEE in the germline V gene. In DNA, the CDR3 is TGTGCCAGCAGCCCCCAGGTGGAAAATCAGCCCCAGCATTTT. This encodes CASSPQVENQPQHF.

V is TRBV12-5 and J is TRBJ2-5; D tentatively fits TRBD1 or TRBD2 (6 bases each). Trimming removed 5 bases at V and 3 bases at J, with 16 bases between. From germline, CDR1 is LGHNT and CDR2 FRNRAP. CDR3 size: 15 residues. The CDR3 reads CASGHSGAGKETQYF. In nucleotides, the CDR3 is TGTGCTAGTGGTCATTCGGGGGCGGGAAAAGAGACCCAGTACTTC.

The chain is built from TRBV3-1 (or the pseudogene TRBV3-2) and TRBJ2-7; D possibly uses TRBD1 or TRBD2 (6 bases each). The CDR3 runs to 13 residues. V gave up 6 bases and J gave up 12 bases, with 21 bases separating them. Germline V gene lookup returns CDR1 LGHDT and CDR2 YNNKEL (reference sequence). This chain's CDR3 is CASSRRRGASLYF. The CDR3 coding sequence is TGTGCCAGCAGTCGCCGAAGGGGGGCCTCTCTGTACTTC.